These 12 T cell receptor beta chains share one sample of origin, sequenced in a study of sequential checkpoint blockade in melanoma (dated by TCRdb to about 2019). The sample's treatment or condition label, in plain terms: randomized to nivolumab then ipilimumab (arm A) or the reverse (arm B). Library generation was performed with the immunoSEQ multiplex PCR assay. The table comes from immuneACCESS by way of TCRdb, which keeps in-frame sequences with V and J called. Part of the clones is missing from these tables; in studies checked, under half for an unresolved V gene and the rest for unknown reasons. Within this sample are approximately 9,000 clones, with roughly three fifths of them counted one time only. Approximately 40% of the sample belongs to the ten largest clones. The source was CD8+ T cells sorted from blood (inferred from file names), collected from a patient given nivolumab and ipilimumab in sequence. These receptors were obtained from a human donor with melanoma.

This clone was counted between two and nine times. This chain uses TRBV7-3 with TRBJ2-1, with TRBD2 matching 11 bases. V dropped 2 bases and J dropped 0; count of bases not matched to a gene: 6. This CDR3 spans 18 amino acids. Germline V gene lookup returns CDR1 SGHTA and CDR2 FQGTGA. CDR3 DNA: TGTGCCAGCAGCTTAGTGGCTAGCGGGAGGAGCTCCTACAATGAGCAGTTCTTC. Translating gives CASSLVASGRSSYNEQFF.

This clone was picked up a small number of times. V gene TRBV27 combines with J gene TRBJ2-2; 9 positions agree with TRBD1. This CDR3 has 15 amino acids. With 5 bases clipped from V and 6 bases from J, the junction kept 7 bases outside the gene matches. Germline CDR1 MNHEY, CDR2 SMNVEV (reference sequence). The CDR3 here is CASSRGQGRSGELFF. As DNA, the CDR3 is TGTGCCAGCAGTCGAGGACAGGGGAGGTCCGGGGAGCTGTTTTTT.

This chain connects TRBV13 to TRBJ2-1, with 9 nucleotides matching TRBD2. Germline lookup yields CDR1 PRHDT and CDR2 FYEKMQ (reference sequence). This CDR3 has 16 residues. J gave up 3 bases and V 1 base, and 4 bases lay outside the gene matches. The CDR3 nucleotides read TGTGCCAGCAGCTTAGATTCTAGCGGGGTCTACAATGAGCAGTTCTTC. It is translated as CASSLDSSGVYNEQFF.

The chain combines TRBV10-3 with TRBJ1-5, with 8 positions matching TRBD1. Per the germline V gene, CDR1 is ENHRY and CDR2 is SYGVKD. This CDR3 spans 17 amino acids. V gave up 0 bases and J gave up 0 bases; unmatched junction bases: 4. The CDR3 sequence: CAISESDRGGSNQPQHF. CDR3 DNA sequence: TGTGCCATCAGTGAGTCCGACAGGGGAGGTAGCAATCAGCCCCAGCATTTT.

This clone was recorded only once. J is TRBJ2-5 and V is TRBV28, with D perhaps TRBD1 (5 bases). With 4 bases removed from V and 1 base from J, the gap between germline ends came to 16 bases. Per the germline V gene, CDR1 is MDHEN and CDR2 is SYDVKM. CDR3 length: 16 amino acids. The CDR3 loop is CASSSFEVTAQETQYF. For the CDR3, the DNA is TGTGCCAGCAGTTCCTTTGAAGTGACAGCCCAAGAGACCCAGTACTTC.

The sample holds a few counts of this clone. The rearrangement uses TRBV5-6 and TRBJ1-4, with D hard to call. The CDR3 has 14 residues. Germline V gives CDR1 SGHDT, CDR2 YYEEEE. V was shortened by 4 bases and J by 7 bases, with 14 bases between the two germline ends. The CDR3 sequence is CASSPRGGGEKLFF. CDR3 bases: TGTGCCAGCAGCCCTCGGGGAGGAGGTGAAAAACTGTTTTTT.

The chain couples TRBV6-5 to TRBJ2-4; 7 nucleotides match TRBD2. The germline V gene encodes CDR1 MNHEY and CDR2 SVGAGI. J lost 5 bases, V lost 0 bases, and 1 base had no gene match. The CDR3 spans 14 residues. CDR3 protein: CASSYSTSQNIQYF. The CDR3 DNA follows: TGTGCCAGCAGTTACTCGACTAGCCAAAACATTCAGTACTTC.

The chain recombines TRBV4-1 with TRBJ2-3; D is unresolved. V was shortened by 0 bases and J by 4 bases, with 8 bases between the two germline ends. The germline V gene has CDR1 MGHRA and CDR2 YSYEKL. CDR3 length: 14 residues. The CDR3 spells CASSQDLAPDTQYF. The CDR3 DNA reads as TGCGCCAGCAGCCAAGATCTGGCCCCAGATACGCAGTATTTT.

CDR3 bases: TGTGCCACCCGGGACAGGGATAGAGTGAACACTGAAGCTTTCTTT. It yields the protein CATRDRDRVNTEAFF. The chain carries TRBV6-1 and TRBJ1-1; 9 nucleotides align to TRBD1. CDR3 length: 15 amino acids. V was clipped by 10 bases and J by 0 bases; unmatched bases: 9. Germline CDR1 MNHNS, CDR2 SASEGT.

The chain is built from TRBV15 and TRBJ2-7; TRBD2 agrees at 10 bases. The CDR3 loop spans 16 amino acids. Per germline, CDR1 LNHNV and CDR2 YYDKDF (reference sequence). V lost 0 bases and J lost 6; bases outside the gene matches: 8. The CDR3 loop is CATSRDRASGSSEQYF. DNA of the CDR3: TGTGCCACCAGCAGAGATAGGGCTAGCGGGAGCTCCGAGCAGTACTTC.

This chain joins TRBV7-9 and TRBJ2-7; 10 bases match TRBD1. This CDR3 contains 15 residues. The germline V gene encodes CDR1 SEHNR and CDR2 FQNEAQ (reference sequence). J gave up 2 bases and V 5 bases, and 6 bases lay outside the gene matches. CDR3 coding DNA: TGTGCCAGCAGCCATCCGGGACAGGGGACCTACGAGCAGTACTTC. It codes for CASSHPGQGTYEQYF.

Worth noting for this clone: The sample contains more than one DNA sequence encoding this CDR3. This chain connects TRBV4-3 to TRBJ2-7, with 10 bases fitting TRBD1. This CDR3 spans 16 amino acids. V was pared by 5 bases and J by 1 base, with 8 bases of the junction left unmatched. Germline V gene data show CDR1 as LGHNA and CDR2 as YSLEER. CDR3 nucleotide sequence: TGCGCCAGCAGCTACTCCGGGACAGGGGAATCCTACGAGCAGTACTTC. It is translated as CASSYSGTGESYEQYF.